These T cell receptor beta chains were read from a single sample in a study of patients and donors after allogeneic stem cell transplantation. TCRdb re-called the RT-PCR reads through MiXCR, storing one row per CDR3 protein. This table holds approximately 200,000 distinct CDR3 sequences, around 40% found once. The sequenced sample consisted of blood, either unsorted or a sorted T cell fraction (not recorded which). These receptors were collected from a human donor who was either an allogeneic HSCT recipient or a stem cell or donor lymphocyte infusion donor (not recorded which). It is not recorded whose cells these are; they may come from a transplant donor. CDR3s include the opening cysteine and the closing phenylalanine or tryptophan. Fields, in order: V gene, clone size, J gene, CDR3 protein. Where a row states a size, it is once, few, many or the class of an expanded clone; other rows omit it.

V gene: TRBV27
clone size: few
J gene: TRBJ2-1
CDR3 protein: CASSFPPSDEQFF

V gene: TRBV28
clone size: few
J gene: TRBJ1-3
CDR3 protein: CAGQGISGNTIYF

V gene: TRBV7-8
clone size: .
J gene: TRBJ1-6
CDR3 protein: CASSPGGGGSPLHF

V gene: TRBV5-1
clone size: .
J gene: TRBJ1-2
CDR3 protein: CASRDRGNYGYTF

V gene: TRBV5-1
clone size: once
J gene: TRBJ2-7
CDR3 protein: CASSLRVGYEQYF

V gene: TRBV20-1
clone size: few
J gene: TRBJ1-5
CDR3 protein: CSARQPGRQPQHF

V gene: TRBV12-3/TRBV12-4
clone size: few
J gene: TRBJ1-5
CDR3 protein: CASSFSWQENQPQHF

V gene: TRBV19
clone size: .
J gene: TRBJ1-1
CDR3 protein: CASSTLGSPTEAFF

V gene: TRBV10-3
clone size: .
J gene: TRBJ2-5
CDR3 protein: CAIRGAVQETQYF

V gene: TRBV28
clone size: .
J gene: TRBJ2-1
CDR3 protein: CASSFQGAYNEQFF

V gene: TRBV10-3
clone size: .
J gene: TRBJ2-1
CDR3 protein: CAISGDRGNEQFF

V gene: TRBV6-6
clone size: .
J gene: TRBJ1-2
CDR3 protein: CASSYEQANYGYTF

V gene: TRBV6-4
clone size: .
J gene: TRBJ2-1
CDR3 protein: CASSDETSGGNEQFF

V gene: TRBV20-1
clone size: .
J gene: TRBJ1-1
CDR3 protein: CSARDTQGRTEAFF

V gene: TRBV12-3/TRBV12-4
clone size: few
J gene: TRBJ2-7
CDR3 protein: CATSLGSTYEQYF

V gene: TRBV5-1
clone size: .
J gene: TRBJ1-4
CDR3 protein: CASSLTGNMNEKLFF

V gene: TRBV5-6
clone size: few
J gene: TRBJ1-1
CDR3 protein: CASSRVDKNTEAFF

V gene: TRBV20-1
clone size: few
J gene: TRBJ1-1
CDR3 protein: CSAFQLNTEAFF

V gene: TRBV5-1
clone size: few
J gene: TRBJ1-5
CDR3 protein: CATRGGYQPQHF

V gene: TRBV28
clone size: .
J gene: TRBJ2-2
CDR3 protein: CASTKDRGGTGELFF

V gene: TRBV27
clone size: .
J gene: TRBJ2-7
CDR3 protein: CASRSTGSYEQYF

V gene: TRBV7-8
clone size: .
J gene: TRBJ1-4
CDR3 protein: CASSLVLSANEKLFF

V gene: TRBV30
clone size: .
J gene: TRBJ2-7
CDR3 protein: CAWARTGEQYF

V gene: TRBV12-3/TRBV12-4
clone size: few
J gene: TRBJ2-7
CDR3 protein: CASSPMGPYEQYF

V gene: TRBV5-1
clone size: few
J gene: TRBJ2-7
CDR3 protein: CASSFESYEQYF

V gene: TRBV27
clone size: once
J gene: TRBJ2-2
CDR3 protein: CASSFGPTNTGELFF

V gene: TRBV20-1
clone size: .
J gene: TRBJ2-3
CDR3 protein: CSRSGGAGDTQYF

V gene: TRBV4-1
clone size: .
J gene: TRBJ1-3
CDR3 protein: CASSQGKPRGGNTIYF

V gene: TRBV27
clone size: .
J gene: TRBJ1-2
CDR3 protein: CASSSPPDREDGYTF

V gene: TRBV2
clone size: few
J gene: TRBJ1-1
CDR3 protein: CASGGRRYTEAFF

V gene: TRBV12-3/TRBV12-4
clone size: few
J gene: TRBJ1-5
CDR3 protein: CASTPKYSNQPQHF

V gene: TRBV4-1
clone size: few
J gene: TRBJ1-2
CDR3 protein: CASSQVVAGGYGYTF

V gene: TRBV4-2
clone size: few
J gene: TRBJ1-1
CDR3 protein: CASSQMGTGNTEAFF